These 29 T cell receptor beta chains were sequenced from one sample in a study of blood T cells in healthy people across ages. Combining a sample-barcoded 5' primer with a J-beta primer mix, a second PCR ran for about 6 to 11 cycles. From the 5' RACE reads, TCRdb called clonotypes with MiXCR, one entry per CDR3 protein. Seen here are 600,000 or so distinct CDR3 sequences, about 30% observed once, and the top ten hold roughly 14%. The sequenced material came from blood. The source is an elderly woman in good health.

The chain is built from TRBV10-3 and TRBJ1-2; possibly TRBD1 for D (5 bases). Trimming took 2 bases from V and 4 from J, leaving 14 bases between them. Germline lookup yields CDR1 ENHRY and CDR2 SYGVKD. The CDR3 runs to 15 residues. CDR3 coding DNA: TGTGCCATCAGTGAGAGTAAAGGGGAAGGCTATGGCTACACCTTC. Translated, it gives CAISESKGEGYGYTF.

This clonotype was observed a handful of times. A much bigger clone sits one base away, suggesting this may be a read error. This chain links TRBV6-2 or TRBV6-3 with TRBJ2-1; 7 nucleotides agree with TRBD2. The V and J ends lost 2 bases and 10 bases, in that order; junction bases with no gene match: 14. The CDR3 is made up of 16 amino acids. The V gene's germline CDR1 is MNHEY and CDR2 SVGEGT. CDR3 sequence reads: CASSYRITSVTYEQFF. Written as DNA, the CDR3 is TGTGCCAGCAGTTACCGTATTACTAGCGTTACCTACGAGCAGTTCTTC.

This clonotype was detected ten times or more. The rearrangement joins TRBV28 to TRBJ1-5, with 8 bases fitting TRBD1. Germline V gene sequence: CDR1 MDHEN, CDR2 SYDVKM. V lost 2 bases, J lost 6 bases, and 3 bases stayed unmatched. The CDR3 covers 14 residues. The CDR3 spells CASSLQGAGQPQHF. The CDR3 DNA reads as TGTGCCAGCAGTTTACAGGGGGCAGGTCAGCCCCAGCATTTT.

With regard to this clonotype: Germline and junction disagree at one end, which may indicate a read error. The V gene is TRBV5-4, the J gene TRBJ1-4; 11 nucleotides line up with TRBD1. Germline CDR1 SGHNT, CDR2 YYREEE (reference sequence). The CDR3 loop spans 17 amino acids. CDR3 sequence: CVSSLLPLGQGGEKLFF. The DNA for the CDR3 is TGTGTCAGCAGCTTACTGCCTTTGGGACAGGGGGGTGAAAAACTGTTTTTT.

This chain connects TRBV7-2 to TRBJ1-2, with a possible D match to TRBD1 (5 bases). The CDR3 contains 15 residues. From germline, CDR1 is SGHTA and CDR2 FQGNSA. V gave up 5 bases and J gave up 7 bases, with 20 bases separating them. The CDR3 DNA follows: TGTGCCAGCAGCCCGAGGTCGGGGAACGGGGGTGGCTACACCTTC. Translated: CASSPRSGNGGGYTF.

This clonotype showed up many times. This sequence joins TRBV9 and TRBJ1-6; D is possibly TRBD1 (6 bases). The CDR3 runs to 16 residues. V was clipped by 3 bases and J by 3 bases, with 13 bases between them. CDR1 and CDR2 from the germline V gene are SGDLS and YYNGEE. The CDR3: CASSALGQIYNSPLHF. In nucleotides, the CDR3 is TGTGCCAGCAGCGCACTTGGACAGATCTATAATTCACCCCTCCACTTT.

As concerns this clonotype: One end of the junction varies from germline; a read error may be responsible. The CDR3 DNA follows: TGCGCCAACAGCACGGGACTAAACACCGGGGAGCTGTTTTTT. Translating it yields CANSTGLNTGELFF. The chain uses TRBV5-1 and TRBJ2-2, with TRBD2 matching 7 bases. The CDR3 runs to 14 residues. The germline V gene encodes CDR1 SGHRS and CDR2 YFSETQ.

This clonotype came up many times. This rearrangement joins TRBV12-3 or TRBV12-4 to TRBJ1-2; TRBD1 might be the D (5 bases). With 5 bases removed from V and 4 bases from J, the gap between germline ends came to 17 bases. This CDR3 is 15 amino acids long. The CDR3 DNA sequence: TGTGCCAGCAGTATTAAGGTGGGGGAGAGCTATGGCTACACCTTC. Translated: CASSIKVGESYGYTF.

The sample holds a few counts of this clonotype. V usage is TRBV28 and J usage is TRBJ2-6; 7 bases match TRBD1. Germline CDR1 MDHEN, CDR2 SYDVKM. This CDR3 spans 18 amino acids. V lost 7 bases to trimming and J lost 4 bases; unmatched junction nucleotides: 16. The CDR3 loop reads CASNPWGRGGSGANVLTF. Written as DNA, the CDR3 is TGTGCCAGCAATCCTTGGGGGAGAGGGGGCTCCGGGGCCAACGTCCTGACTTTC.

This clonotype showed up many times. The chain links TRBV18 to TRBJ2-5; D is possibly TRBD2 (6 bases). The CDR3 is 16 amino acids. Deletions cut 1 base from V and 2 bases from J, with 14 bases between. Germline loops: CDR1 KGHSH, CDR2 LQKENI. The CDR3 nucleotides read TGTGCCAGCTCACCACTGGGACTGGTCCGGCAAGAGACCCAGTACTTC. Translated: CASSPLGLVRQETQYF.

This clonotype was seen many times. The V call is TRBV10-3, the J call TRBJ2-3; 7 bases agree with TRBD2. The trim removed 6 bases at V and 4 bases at J, leaving 4 bases unmatched. The CDR3 covers 13 residues. Per germline, CDR1 ENHRY and CDR2 SYGVKD. This CDR3 is CAIRSGEADTQYF. Written as DNA, the CDR3 is TGTGCCATCAGGAGCGGGGAGGCAGATACGCAGTATTTT.

Ten or more counts support this clonotype. The chain joins TRBV25-1 to TRBJ1-2; the D gene is possibly TRBD1 (5 bases). V lost 4 bases and J lost 4, with 19 bases in between. Germline V lookup: CDR1 MGHDK, CDR2 SYGVNS. This CDR3 is built from 16 residues. The CDR3 region has the DNA TGTGCCAGCAGTGCTAAAAACAGGCCCCCTAGCTATGGCTACACCTTC. Translating it yields CASSAKNRPPSYGYTF.

This clonotype was detected ten times or more. J is TRBJ2-5 and V is TRBV5-1; 8 nucleotides align to TRBD1. The CDR3 has 15 amino acids. The trim removed 0 bases at V and 3 bases at J, leaving 4 bases unmatched. Germline-derived CDR1 and CDR2 are SGHRS and YFSETQ. The CDR3 DNA reads TGCGCCAGCAGCTTGGGGCAGGGGGCAAAAGAGACCCAGTACTTC. Translating it yields CASSLGQGAKETQYF.

The gene calls are TRBV3-1 and TRBJ2-5; 13 bases match TRBD2. The J call may be faulty, since TRBJ2-1 better matches the DNA end. This CDR3 is built from 18 residues. The germline CDR1 and CDR2 sequences are LGHDT and YNNKEL (reference sequence). The CDR3, as DNA: TGTGCCAGCAGCCAGACCGGGACTAGCGGGGCGTACCAAGAGACCCAGTTCTTC. Translation: CASSQTGTSGAYQETQFF.

The chain couples TRBV7-3 to TRBJ1-6, with a weak D call TRBD1 (5 bases). Germline V gene sequence: CDR1 SGHTA, CDR2 FQGTGA. CDR3 length: 12 residues. V gave up 4 bases and J gave up 11 bases, with 9 bases separating them. CDR3 nucleotides: TGTGCCAGCAGCTCCCAGGGAACACCCCTCCACTTT. It specifies CASSSQGTPLHF.

This clonotype was seen a few times. This CDR3 reads CASSRIGPDTQYF. For the CDR3, the DNA is TGTGCCAGCAGCCGGATTGGGCCAGATACGCAGTATTTT. The chain couples TRBV11-2 to TRBJ2-3; D not certain. Germline values: CDR1 SGHAT, CDR2 FQNNGV. Trimming pared 5 bases from V and 4 bases from J, leaving 10 bases between. The CDR3 totals 13 residues.

The chain couples TRBV18 to TRBJ1-4; the D gene is possibly TRBD1 (6 bases). Germline CDR1 reads KGHSH; CDR2 reads LQKENI. The CDR3 has 17 amino acids. Trimming pared 9 bases from V and 0 bases from J, leaving 20 bases between. CDR3 in amino acids: CASQFDRTHATNEKLFF. CDR3 coding DNA: TGTGCCAGTCAATTCGACAGGACCCATGCAACTAATGAAAAACTGTTTTTT.

In its sample, this clonotype was seen many times. This chain uses TRBV6-1 with TRBJ1-4; D gene unclear. This CDR3 has 13 residues. Trimming stripped 4 bases from V and 0 bases from J, with 3 bases between. Looked up from germline, CDR1 is MNHNS and CDR2 is SASEGT. The CDR3: CASSVATNEKLFF. CDR3 nucleotide sequence: TGTGCCAGCAGTGTCGCAACTAATGAAAAACTGTTTTTT.

To note about this clonotype: Given a much more abundant clone one base away, this may be a read error. This chain links TRBV7-9 with TRBJ2-5; a possible D gene is TRBD2 (6 bases). Germline assignment: CDR1 SEHNR and CDR2 FQNEAQ (reference sequence). This CDR3 has 16 residues. CDR3 sequence reads: CASSPLDRGSGETRYF. The CDR3 DNA is TGTGCCAGCAGCCCCCTGGATCGGGGGAGTGGAGAGACCCGGTACTTC.

The chain employs TRBV9 and TRBJ2-2; maybe TRBD2 (5 bases). In germline, CDR1 is SGDLS, CDR2 YYNGEE. The CDR3 length is 15 residues. V lost 6 bases and J lost 1, with 13 bases in between. The CDR3 DNA is TGTGCCAGCACCCCGGGGTTTCTGAACACCGGGGAGCTGTTTTTT. Translation gives CASTPGFLNTGELFF.

This clonotype showed up just a few times. This CDR3 is CASSWQPGELFF. In DNA, the CDR3 is TGTGCCAGCAGCTGGCAACCCGGGGAGCTGTTTTTT. V usage is TRBV6-2 or TRBV6-3 and J usage is TRBJ2-2; D gene unclear. Germline V CDR1 and CDR2: MNHEY, SVGEGT. The CDR3 is 12 amino acids. Trimming removed 6 bases from V and 6 bases from J, with 8 bases in between.

This clonotype has just a few counts. This chain joins TRBV24-1 and TRBJ2-5, with a weak D call TRBD1 (6 bases). The germline CDR1 and CDR2 sequences are KGHDR and SFDVKD. The CDR3 is 13 residues long. The V gene lost 5 bases and the J gene lost 5 bases, with 11 bases spanning the gap. CDR3 region: CATSGAGVETQYF. Here the CDR3 DNA reads TGTGCCACCAGTGGGGCAGGGGTTGAGACCCAGTACTTC.

The CDR3 loop is CAATGSQNSPLHF. CDR3 coding DNA: TGTGCAGCCACAGGGTCGCAGAATTCACCCCTCCACTTT. This chain links TRBV30 with TRBJ1-6, with D maybe TRBD1 (6 bases). Germline CDR1 is GTSNPN and CDR2 is SVGIG (reference sequence). The CDR3 runs to 13 residues.

As regards this clonotype: An end of the junction differs from the germline gene, which may be a read error. This chain uses TRBV3-1 with TRBJ1-1, with a possible D match to TRBD1 (5 bases). The V gene's germline CDR1 is LGHDT and CDR2 YNNKEL (reference sequence). The CDR3 is made up of 17 amino acids. The CDR3 loop reads CANSQSWDVYGDTEAFF. The CDR3, as DNA: TGTGCCAACAGCCAATCCTGGGACGTCTATGGGGACACTGAAGCTTTCTTT.

To note about this clonotype: Possible read error: a much larger clone is one base away. The CDR3 is CASERGSEQYF. As DNA, the CDR3 is TGTGCCTCAGAGAGGGGTTCGGAGCAGTACTTC. The chain uses TRBV30 and TRBJ2-5; D is possibly TRBD1 or TRBD2 (5 bases each). The CDR3 totals 11 residues. Per germline, CDR1 GTSNPN and CDR2 SVGIG (reference sequence). Trimming left V 7 bases short and J 11 bases short, with 17 bases between.

This clonotype was picked up a small number of times. The V gene is TRBV7-9, the J gene TRBJ2-1; D remains unclear. There are 12 residues in the CDR3. The V end lost 5 bases, the J end lost 9 bases, and 11 bases lay between the germline ends. The germline gives CDR1 SEHNR, CDR2 FQNEAQ (reference sequence). CDR3 sequence: CASSRPLGEQFF. The CDR3 region has the DNA TGTGCCAGCAGCCGCCCCCTTGGTGAGCAGTTCTTC.

This rearrangement joins TRBV20-1 to TRBJ2-5; D might be TRBD1 (5 bases). The last part of the DNA fits TRBJ2-4 better; the J call may be wrong. CDR1 is DFQATT and CDR2 is SNEGSKA in the germline V gene (reference sequence). The CDR3 runs to 14 residues. This CDR3 reads CSAPRGWDKNIQYF. The CDR3 DNA is TGCAGTGCTCCTAGGGGATGGGACAAAAACATTCAGTACTTC.

The sample holds many counts of this clonotype. This chain uses TRBV6-2 or TRBV6-3 with TRBJ2-5, with D uncertain. Trimming left V 3 bases short and J 4 bases short, with 15 bases between. CDR3 size: 15 residues. The germline V gene encodes CDR1 MNHEY and CDR2 SVGEGT. Written as DNA, the CDR3 is TGTGCCAGCAGTTATAGTTGGGCAGGACGAGAGACCCAGTACTTC. Translated, it gives CASSYSWAGRETQYF.

In this sample, this clonotype turned up many times. This chain connects TRBV28 to TRBJ2-1; weak D call: TRBD2 (5 bases). Trimming pared 7 bases from V and 0 bases from J, leaving 25 bases between. CDR3 length equals 19 residues. Germline V CDR1 and CDR2: MDHEN, SYDVKM. The CDR3 DNA reads TGTGCCAGCATTGGGCACGTCATCGACCCGGGGAGCTCCTACAATGAGCAGTTCTTC. It yields the protein CASIGHVIDPGSSYNEQFF.